Each of the 21 T cell receptor beta chains below was sequenced from the same sample in a study of kidney transplant recipient with SARS-CoV-2 infection. From the reads, TCRdb called clonotypes with MiXCR, one entry per CDR3 protein. The repertoire consists of 200,000 to 250,000 distinct CDR3 sequences, with more than 25% occurring once and the leading ten covering 6% to 8.5%. The input for sequencing was a blood sample, taken at baseline and between days 110 and 120 from a kidney transplant recipient. The origin of the receptors is a young adult male patient who had COVID-19 and was a kidney transplant recipient. Part of the T cell pool may stem from the graft donor.

As regards this clonotype: A much larger clone sits a single nucleotide away, making a read error possible. V is TRBV20-1 and J is TRBJ1-5; 7 bases map to TRBD1. Germline V gene lookup returns CDR1 DFQATT and CDR2 SNEGSKA (reference sequence). The CDR3 sequence is 17 residues long. In DNA, the CDR3 is TGCAGTGCTTGTACGACAGGGCCAGTGATGGGCAATCAGCCCCGGCATTTT. Protein product: CSACTTGPVMGNQPRHF.

At least ten counts were recorded for this clonotype. The chain couples TRBV19 to TRBJ1-5, with D perhaps TRBD1 (5 bases). In germline, CDR1 is LNHDA, CDR2 SQIVND (reference sequence). This CDR3 has 14 residues. With 5 bases removed from V and 0 bases from J, the gap between germline ends came to 8 bases. In DNA, the CDR3 is TGTGCCAGTAGTTCCACAGGTAGCAATCAGCCCCAGCATTTT. Its protein product is CASSSTGSNQPQHF.

This clonotype was picked up one time. A much larger clone lies a single base off, so this may be a read error. The chain combines TRBV24-1 with TRBJ2-7; perhaps TRBD2 as D (6 bases). Germline V gives CDR1 KGHDR, CDR2 SFDVKD. The CDR3 contains 14 residues. Written as DNA, the CDR3 is TGTGCCATCAGTGAGGCTAGCGCCTCCTACGAGCAGTACTTC. Protein: CAISEASASYEQYF.

Points on this clonotype: Since a much larger clone is just one base distant, this may be a read error. No conserved phenylalanine or tryptophan ends this CDR3, so it is likely a read error. This chain joins TRBV11-1 and TRBJ1-2; 9 nucleotides align to TRBD1. V lost 4 bases, J lost 10 bases, and 13 bases stayed unmatched. Germline CDR1 SGHAT, CDR2 FQDESV (reference sequence). The CDR3 covers 15 residues. In nucleotides, the CDR3 is TGTGCCAGCAGCTCGAACCGGGACAGGGCTTCTGTCTACACCCTC. Translation gives CASSSNRDRASVYTL.

This clonotype was seen at least ten times. V and J are TRBV7-2 and TRBJ1-2; D gene ambiguous. Germline loops: CDR1 SGHTA, CDR2 FQGNSA. This CDR3 contains 16 residues. V lost 5 bases and J lost 1, with 17 bases in between. CDR3 amino acids: CASSISGSLLNYGYTF. The CDR3 DNA is TGTGCCAGCAGCATCTCGGGATCTCTTCTTAACTATGGCTACACCTTC.

J is TRBJ2-3 and V is TRBV5-4; D remains unclear. Trimming pared 2 bases from V and 2 bases from J, leaving 9 bases between. This CDR3 has 14 amino acids. Germline CDR1 is SGHNT and CDR2 is YYREEE (reference sequence). In nucleotides, the CDR3 is TGTGCCAGCAGCTTAAATACAGACACAGATACGCAGTATTTT. Translated, it gives CASSLNTDTDTQYF.

Concerning this clonotype itself: A single base separates this from a much larger clone, so it may be a read error. This chain joins TRBV27 and TRBJ1-3; D gene unclear. CDR1 and CDR2 from the germline V gene are MNHEY and SMNVEV (reference sequence). This CDR3 region has 15 residues. The CDR3: CASSSLGSSGDTIYF. The CDR3 nucleotides read TGTGCCAGCAGTTCCCTCGGGTCTTCTGGAGACACCATATATTTT.

As for this clonotype: A read error is possible here, since a much larger clone lies one base away. J is TRBJ1-6 and V is TRBV7-2; D is possibly TRBD1 (5 bases). This CDR3 has 15 residues. Germline values: CDR1 SGHTA, CDR2 FQGNSA. As DNA, the CDR3 is TGTGCCAGCGGCTTAGTGGCAGGGTACAATTCACCCCTCCACTTT. Its translation: CASGLVAGYNSPLHF. Together with reference TRBV7-2 and TRBJ1-6, the CDR3 gives the full variable domain: GAGVSQSPSNKVTEKGKDVELRCDPISGHTALYWYRQSLGQGLEFLIYFQGNSAPDKSGLPSDRFSAERTGGSVSTLTIQRTQQEDSAVYLCASGLVAGYNSPLHFGNGTRLTVT.

Concerning this clonotype itself: This clone may be a read error of a much larger clone one base away. Because the CDR3 is missing its conserved closing phenylalanine or tryptophan, this is likely a read error. The V call is TRBV7-2, the J call TRBJ1-1; a weak D match, TRBD1 (5 bases). The CDR3 length is 16 residues. Trimming removed 5 bases from V and 4 bases from J, with 20 bases in between. Germline V gene lookup returns CDR1 SGHTA and CDR2 FQGNSA. CDR3 nucleotides: TGTGCCAGCAGCCCCACAGGATCCCGAAGGTTCACTGAAGCTTTCCTT. Amino acid sequence: CASSPTGSRRFTEAFL.

J is TRBJ2-1 and V is TRBV3-2; TRBD2, the table's D call, lacks a check against the DNA. TRBV3-2 is a pseudogene. The CDR3 is 13 amino acids. The CDR3 bases are TGTGCCAGCAGCCAAGAACCGGGAGGCGAGCGGTTCTTC. As protein: CASSQEPGGERFF.

This clonotype was seen ten or more times. The chain carries TRBV27 and TRBJ2-7; TRBD1 aligns across 8 bases. Germline lookup yields CDR1 MNHEY and CDR2 SMNVEV (reference sequence). V trimming: 4 bases; J trimming: 6 bases; junction bases outside the gene matches: 8. The CDR3 is 14 residues long. CDR3 amino acids: CASSSQGAVREQYF. The CDR3 nucleotides are TGTGCCAGCAGTTCCCAGGGGGCAGTTCGCGAGCAGTACTTC.

A remark on this clonotype: Just one base apart from a much larger clone, this may be a read error. The V and J genes are TRBV5-1 and TRBJ1-1, with unresolved D. This CDR3 has 12 amino acids. Per the germline V gene, CDR1 is SGHRS and CDR2 is YFSETQ. V was trimmed by 6 bases and J by 7 bases, leaving 13 bases between them. CDR3: CASNPNWGEAFF. For the CDR3, the DNA is TGCGCCAGCAACCCGAACTGGGGTGAAGCTTTCTTT.

The table lists this clonotype with many counts. The gene calls are TRBV6-4 and TRBJ1-2; D remains unclear. This CDR3 comprises 17 residues. Trimming removed 5 bases at V and 4 bases at J, with 23 bases between. From germline, CDR1 is MRHNA and CDR2 SNTAGT. The CDR3 spells CASSKRISHGKTYGYTF. Written as DNA, the CDR3 is TGTGCCAGCAGTAAGCGGATCTCACACGGAAAGACCTATGGCTACACCTTC.

This clonotype was detected many times. This chain joins TRBV7-9 and TRBJ1-6; D remains unclear. Germline V gene data show CDR1 as SEHNR and CDR2 as FQNEAQ (reference sequence). There are 13 residues in the CDR3. V lost 4 bases to trimming and J lost 6 bases, with 7 bases between them. In DNA form, the CDR3 reads TGTGCCAGCAGCTCAGGCGGTAATTCACCCCTCCACTTT. Its translation: CASSSGGNSPLHF.

As concerns this clonotype: Since the CDR3 does not end with the conserved phenylalanine or tryptophan, this likely comes from a read error. This rearrangement joins TRBV6-5 to TRBJ2-2; D remains unclear. The V gene lost 5 bases and the J gene lost 5 bases, with 9 bases spanning the gap. Germline V gives CDR1 MNHEY, CDR2 SVGAGI. The CDR3 has 13 residues. CDR3 sequence reads: CASSLSGTGELFS. CDR3 DNA: TGTGCCAGCAGTCTTTCTGGAACCGGGGAGCTGTTTTCT.

Turning to this clonotype: This may come from a read error, since a much larger clone is one base off. This chain uses TRBV5-3 with TRBJ1-2; no reliable D call. TRBV5-3 is designated an ORF whose function remains uncertain. This CDR3 contains 16 residues. Trimming removed 7 bases at V and 4 bases at J, with 23 bases between. Here the CDR3 reads CARCEGVVRKTYGYTF. In DNA form, the CDR3 reads TGTGCCAGATGTGAAGGAGTGGTGAGAAAGACCTATGGCTACACCTTC.

This clonotype was found once. Given a much more abundant clone one base away, this may be a read error. The rearrangement uses TRBV20-1 and TRBJ2-2; the match to TRBD2 covers 10 bases. Germline V gene data show CDR1 as DFQATT and CDR2 as SNEGSKA (reference sequence). Unmatched junction bases numbered 11, after V lost 4 bases and J lost 9 bases. There are 15 residues in the CDR3. The CDR3 reads CSAKSGRALDRELFF. The DNA of the CDR3 is TGCAGTGCTAAGAGCGGGAGGGCCCTCGACAGGGAGCTGTTTTTT.

This clonotype was observed at least ten times. The chain is built from TRBV3-1 and TRBJ1-1; D not certain. CDR3 length: 17 amino acids. Trimming took 3 bases from V and 4 from J, leaving 21 bases between them. Germline lookup yields CDR1 LGHDT and CDR2 YNNKEL (reference sequence). DNA for the CDR3: TGTGCCAGCAGCCAGGGCCGTCCCATTTCAATTCGCACTGAAGCTTTCTTT. Protein sequence: CASSQGRPISIRTEAFF.

The chain carries TRBV7-3 and TRBJ2-3; 8 bases are a match to TRBD1. V dropped 4 bases and J dropped 3; count of bases not matched to a gene: 12. This CDR3 contains 17 residues. The germline CDR1 and CDR2 sequences are SGHTA and FQGTGA. The CDR3 DNA reads as TGTGCCAGCAGCTCCAAAAAGGTACAGGGGGTAACAGATACGCAGTATTTT. This translates into CASSSKKVQGVTDTQYF.

The CDR3 sequence is CASKCRRDSNQPQHF. CDR3 DNA sequence: TGTGCCAGCAAGTGCAGGAGGGATAGCAATCAGCCCCAGCATTTT. The V and J genes are TRBV2 and TRBJ1-5; D not certain. V was shortened by 7 bases and J by 0 bases, with 13 bases between the two germline ends. Germline CDR1 SNHLY, CDR2 FYNNEI. The CDR3 consists of 15 residues.

This clonotype was seen repeatedly, ten times or more. This sequence joins TRBV3-2 and TRBJ2-5. TRBV3-2 is assigned pseudogene status. The CDR3 has 13 amino acids. Here the CDR3 DNA reads TGTGCCAGCAGCCAGGAAAGGGAAGAGACCCAGTACTTC. Its translation: CASSQEREETQYF.